This is a list of T cell receptor beta chains from one sample in a study of regulatory T cells in long-lasting Graves disease. TCRdb re-derived calls from the multiplex PCR reads in MiXCR, one entry per CDR3 protein. The sample yields 400,000 to 500,000 distinct CDR3 sequences, around 17% seen once. These data were also reused for a study on T cells in Graves' hyperthyroidism and ophthalmopathy.

Source: peripheral blood mononuclear cells (PBMCs), taken at new diagnosis, from a patient treated with antithyroid drugs. All receptors come from a woman between 18 and 30 years old with Graves disease. Each CDR3 is given with its conserved first and last residue. A D gene is named only where the DNA matches it firmly. Clone size, where shown, is once, few, many, or a class for clones that have expanded.

d_call: TRBD2
v_call: TRBV18
j_call: TRBJ2-5
clone_size: many
cdr3_nt: TGTGCCAGCTCACCACTAGCGGGAGAAGAGACCCAGTACTTC
cdr3_aa: CASSPLAGEETQYF

d_call: .
v_call: TRBV11-2
j_call: TRBJ1-2
clone_size: many
cdr3_nt: TGTGCCAGCAGCTCCAGGTTAAACTATAGCTACACCTTC
cdr3_aa: CASSSRLNYSYTF

d_call: .
v_call: TRBV11-1
j_call: TRBJ2-2
clone_size: .
cdr3_nt: TGTGCCAGCAGCGGCCCCCGGACACCGAACACCGGGGAGCTGTTTTTT
cdr3_aa: CASSGPRTPNTGELFF

d_call: .
v_call: TRBV30
j_call: TRBJ2-3
clone_size: few
cdr3_nt: TGTGCCTGGAGTAACACAGATACGCAGTATTTT
cdr3_aa: CAWSNTDTQYF

d_call: .
v_call: TRBV6-2/TRBV6-3
j_call: TRBJ1-4
clone_size: .
cdr3_nt: TGTGCCAGCAGTCGGGACCTCGGCGTGGGCGAAAAACTGTTTTTT
cdr3_aa: CASSRDLGVGEKLFF

d_call: .
v_call: TRBV5-6
j_call: TRBJ1-1
clone_size: many
cdr3_nt: TGTGCCAGCGCCTTTGGGGCTGAAGCTTTCTTT
cdr3_aa: CASAFGAEAFF

d_call: TRBD2
v_call: TRBV7-9
j_call: TRBJ2-3
clone_size: many
cdr3_nt: TGTGCCAGCAGCGGTAGCGGGAGGACAGATACGCAGTATTTT
cdr3_aa: CASSGSGRTDTQYF

d_call: TRBD1
v_call: TRBV28
j_call: TRBJ2-7
clone_size: few
cdr3_nt: TGTGCCAGCAACAGGGGGACCTACGAGCAGTACTTC
cdr3_aa: CASNRGTYEQYF

d_call: .
v_call: TRBV18
j_call: TRBJ2-7
clone_size: many
cdr3_nt: TGTGCCAGCTCACCAGGCCAGATCTCCTACGAGCAGTACTTC
cdr3_aa: CASSPGQISYEQYF

d_call: .
v_call: TRBV11-2
j_call: TRBJ2-3
clone_size: many
cdr3_nt: TGTGCCAGCAGCTACCCCCCGGCCACAGATACGCAGTATTTT
cdr3_aa: CASSYPPATDTQYF

d_call: TRBD2
v_call: TRBV7-2
j_call: TRBJ2-3
clone_size: many
cdr3_nt: TGTGCCAGCAGCTTACTACTAGCGGGAGCAGATACGCAGTATTTT
cdr3_aa: CASSLLLAGADTQYF

d_call: TRBD1
v_call: TRBV7-2
j_call: TRBJ2-5
clone_size: .
cdr3_nt: TGTGCCAGTGCGGACAGGCTGGAGACCCAGTACTTC
cdr3_aa: CASADRLETQYF

d_call: .
v_call: TRBV5-1
j_call: TRBJ2-3
clone_size: many
cdr3_nt: TGCGCCAGCAGCTTGGATGACACAGATACGCAGTATTTT
cdr3_aa: CASSLDDTDTQYF

d_call: .
v_call: TRBV7-2
j_call: TRBJ2-7
clone_size: many
cdr3_nt: TGTGCCAGCAGCTCGCCGACAGCTAGCTCCTACGAGCAGTACTTC
cdr3_aa: CASSSPTASSYEQYF

d_call: TRBD2
v_call: TRBV6-5
j_call: TRBJ2-7
clone_size: many
cdr3_nt: TGTGCCAGCAGTTACGCTAGCGGCTCCTACGAGCAGTACTTC
cdr3_aa: CASSYASGSYEQYF

d_call: TRBD1
v_call: TRBV20-1
j_call: TRBJ2-7
clone_size: many
cdr3_nt: TGCAGTGCTAGAGGCCCGGGACAGTACTCCTACGAGCAGTACTTC
cdr3_aa: CSARGPGQYSYEQYF

d_call: .
v_call: TRBV29-1
j_call: TRBJ2-2
clone_size: many
cdr3_nt: TGCAGCGTTGATGGGGGGAGAGGGAACACCGGGGAGCTGTTTTTT
cdr3_aa: CSVDGGRGNTGELFF

d_call: .
v_call: TRBV18
j_call: TRBJ2-1
clone_size: .
cdr3_nt: TGTGCCAGCTCACCACCAGTTGGGGTTGAGCAGTTCTTC
cdr3_aa: CASSPPVGVEQFF

d_call: TRBD2
v_call: TRBV11-2
j_call: TRBJ2-5
clone_size: .
cdr3_nt: TGTGCCAGCAGCCGAAGACTAGCGGGAGGGCCCGGAGAGACCCAGTACTTC
cdr3_aa: CASSRRLAGGPGETQYF

d_call: TRBD2
v_call: TRBV7-2
j_call: TRBJ2-3
clone_size: many
cdr3_nt: TGTGCCAGCAGCTTAGAGCGGGGGGGGGGCCCAGATACGCAGTATTTT
cdr3_aa: CASSLERGGGPDTQYF

d_call: .
v_call: TRBV20-1
j_call: TRBJ1-5
clone_size: .
cdr3_nt: TGCAGTGCTAGAGATCTTACGGATAGCAATCAGCCCCAGCATTTT
cdr3_aa: CSARDLTDSNQPQHF

d_call: .
v_call: TRBV12-3/TRBV12-4
j_call: TRBJ2-1
clone_size: many
cdr3_nt: TGTGCCAGCACTTTAGGACTCCCCTACGGTGAGCAGTTCTTC
cdr3_aa: CASTLGLPYGEQFF

d_call: .
v_call: TRBV20-1
j_call: TRBJ2-5
clone_size: many
cdr3_nt: TGCAGTGCTATTGACCAACGAGGTTTGCAGACCCAGTACTTC
cdr3_aa: CSAIDQRGLQTQYF

d_call: .
v_call: TRBV3-1
j_call: TRBJ1-1
clone_size: many
cdr3_nt: TGTGCCAGCAGCCAAAATCTGGGGGGCACTGAAGCTTTCTTT
cdr3_aa: CASSQNLGGTEAFF

d_call: TRBD1
v_call: TRBV5-1
j_call: TRBJ2-5
clone_size: .
cdr3_nt: TGCGCCAGCAGCTTGCTGGGACAGGGTTTACAGGAGACCCAGTACTTC
cdr3_aa: CASSLLGQGLQETQYF

d_call: .
v_call: TRBV6-1
j_call: TRBJ2-5
clone_size: many
cdr3_nt: TGTGCCAGCAGTGAGAAGGAGGGCCGATGGGAGACCCAGTACTTC
cdr3_aa: CASSEKEGRWETQYF

d_call: .
v_call: TRBV12-3/TRBV12-4
j_call: TRBJ2-3
clone_size: .
cdr3_nt: TGTGCCACCAGTGATTTGAAAGCCGGCAGACCGCCAGATACGCAGTATTTT
cdr3_aa: CATSDLKAGRPPDTQYF

d_call: TRBD1
v_call: TRBV28
j_call: TRBJ1-4
clone_size: many
cdr3_nt: TGTGCCAGCAGTCCGTCGGGACAGACTGAAAAACTGTTTTTT
cdr3_aa: CASSPSGQTEKLFF

d_call: TRBD1
v_call: TRBV7-9
j_call: TRBJ1-1
clone_size: .
cdr3_nt: TGTGCCAGCAGCCCAGAGGACAGGGAAGCTTTCTTT
cdr3_aa: CASSPEDREAFF

d_call: TRBD2
v_call: TRBV27
j_call: TRBJ2-7
clone_size: .
cdr3_nt: TGTGCCAGCAGTTCTATAGCGGGAGCAGTCGAGCAGTACTTC
cdr3_aa: CASSSIAGAVEQYF

d_call: TRBD2
v_call: TRBV6-1
j_call: TRBJ2-5
clone_size: many
cdr3_nt: TGTGCCAGCAGTCCCCCTGGGGAGGGAAGAGAGACCCAGTACTTC
cdr3_aa: CASSPPGEGRETQYF

d_call: .
v_call: TRBV6-9
j_call: TRBJ2-2
clone_size: .
cdr3_nt: TGTGCCAGCAGTTACCGACAGTTGACCGGGGAGCTGTTTTTT
cdr3_aa: CASSYRQLTGELFF

d_call: TRBD1
v_call: TRBV15
j_call: TRBJ1-2
clone_size: many
cdr3_nt: TGTGCCACCAGCAGAGATCCGACAGGGGCACGAGAAGGTGGCTACACCTTC
cdr3_aa: CATSRDPTGAREGGYTF

d_call: .
v_call: TRBV12-5
j_call: TRBJ2-3
clone_size: few
cdr3_nt: TGTGCTAGTGGTTTGAGTGGGGGCCTCGCAGATACGCAGTATTTT
cdr3_aa: CASGLSGGLADTQYF

d_call: TRBD1
v_call: TRBV7-2
j_call: TRBJ2-5
clone_size: many
cdr3_nt: TGTGCCAGCAGCTTAGCCGGGACAGTCAAAGAGACCCAGTACTTC
cdr3_aa: CASSLAGTVKETQYF

d_call: .
v_call: TRBV30
j_call: TRBJ2-7
clone_size: many
cdr3_nt: TGTGCCTGGAGTGTGAACAGGGTGGGCGAGCAGTACTTC
cdr3_aa: CAWSVNRVGEQYF

d_call: .
v_call: TRBV7-9
j_call: TRBJ2-3
clone_size: .
cdr3_nt: TGTGCCAGCAGCCAGACGGTGGCAGATACGCAGTATTTT
cdr3_aa: CASSQTVADTQYF

d_call: .
v_call: TRBV5-4
j_call: TRBJ2-2
clone_size: .
cdr3_nt: TGTGCCAGCAGCTCATCGGAGCGTAGGACGACCGGGGAGCTGTTTTTT
cdr3_aa: CASSSSERRTTGELFF

d_call: .
v_call: TRBV24-1
j_call: TRBJ2-1
clone_size: few
cdr3_nt: TGTGCCACCAGTGATTTCTCAGGTAGGGGGCAGTTCTTC
cdr3_aa: CATSDFSGRGQFF

d_call: TRBD1
v_call: TRBV6-1
j_call: TRBJ1-1
clone_size: .
cdr3_nt: TGTGCCAGCAGTATGACAGGGGGTAGGACTGAAGCTTTCTTT
cdr3_aa: CASSMTGGRTEAFF

d_call: TRBD2
v_call: TRBV11-3
j_call: TRBJ2-1
clone_size: many
cdr3_nt: TGTGCCAGCAGCTCCCTTCTTAGCGGGAGGGGGTTAGATGAGCAGTTCTTC
cdr3_aa: CASSSLLSGRGLDEQFF

d_call: .
v_call: TRBV7-2
j_call: TRBJ1-2
clone_size: .
cdr3_nt: .
cdr3_aa: CASSAQTGRYEQYFGPNYGYTF

d_call: .
v_call: TRBV30
j_call: TRBJ1-3
clone_size: many
cdr3_nt: TGTGCCTGGACAGGGACACGCTCTGGAAACACCATATATTTT
cdr3_aa: CAWTGTRSGNTIYF

d_call: .
v_call: TRBV5-8
j_call: TRBJ2-3
clone_size: .
cdr3_nt: TGTGCCAGCAGCTTGGATAGGGGACTGGCGGGAGATACGCAGTATTTT
cdr3_aa: CASSLDRGLAGDTQYF

d_call: .
v_call: TRBV9
j_call: TRBJ2-1
clone_size: few
cdr3_nt: TGTGCCAGCAGCGTAGGTGTGGCGAGGGGATACAATGAGCAGTCCTTC
cdr3_aa: CASSVGVARGYNEQSF

d_call: TRBD1
v_call: TRBV6-1
j_call: TRBJ1-1
clone_size: many
cdr3_nt: TGTGCCAGCAGAAAGGGGGACAGGGTAGGGACTGAAGCTTTCTTT
cdr3_aa: CASRKGDRVGTEAFF

d_call: TRBD2
v_call: TRBV5-1
j_call: TRBJ2-7
clone_size: many
cdr3_nt: TGCGCCAGCAGCTTGGTTAGCGGGAGTGTATACGAGCAGTACTTC
cdr3_aa: CASSLVSGSVYEQYF

d_call: .
v_call: TRBV25-1
j_call: TRBJ2-6
clone_size: .
cdr3_nt: TGTGCCAGCAGTAGCTGGAGCCACTCTGGGGCCAACGTCCTGACTTTC
cdr3_aa: CASSSWSHSGANVLTF

d_call: .
v_call: TRBV6-1
j_call: TRBJ2-1
clone_size: few
cdr3_nt: TGTGCCAGCAACCAATCCCCCCCCGGTCCCACCCGATACTACAATGAGCAGTTCTTC
cdr3_aa: CASNQSPPGPTRYYNEQFF

d_call: .
v_call: TRBV7-3
j_call: TRBJ2-6
clone_size: many
cdr3_nt: TGTGCCAGCAAAAAAAACTCTGGGGCCAACGTCCTGACTTTC
cdr3_aa: CASKKNSGANVLTF

d_call: .
v_call: TRBV19
j_call: TRBJ1-5
clone_size: many
cdr3_nt: TGTGCCAGCAGTGGCCAGGGAAGCAATCAGCCCCAGCATTTT
cdr3_aa: CASSGQGSNQPQHF

d_call: TRBD2
v_call: TRBV3-1
j_call: TRBJ2-7
clone_size: .
cdr3_nt: TGTGCCAGCAGCCAGACGCTAGCGGGAGTTTACGAGCAGTACTTC
cdr3_aa: CASSQTLAGVYEQYF

d_call: TRBD2
v_call: TRBV6-1
j_call: TRBJ2-7
clone_size: many
cdr3_nt: TGTGCCAGCAGAGGACTAGCGGGAGGCCTGAGCTCCTACGAGCAGTACTTC
cdr3_aa: CASRGLAGGLSSYEQYF

d_call: .
v_call: TRBV5-1
j_call: TRBJ2-1
clone_size: many
cdr3_nt: TGCGCCAGCAGCGTGACTCGGGATGAGCAGTTCTTC
cdr3_aa: CASSVTRDEQFF

d_call: .
v_call: TRBV3-1
j_call: TRBJ1-5
clone_size: .
cdr3_nt: TGTGCCAGCAGCCAAGCGGGATTCTATCAGCCCCAGCATTTT
cdr3_aa: CASSQAGFYQPQHF

d_call: TRBD1
v_call: TRBV10-2
j_call: TRBJ1-1
clone_size: few
cdr3_nt: TGCGCCAGCAGTGACTTACAGGGGGCGACTGAAGCTTTCTTT
cdr3_aa: CASSDLQGATEAFF

d_call: .
v_call: TRBV18
j_call: TRBJ2-7
clone_size: many
cdr3_nt: TGTGCCAGCTCACCACGACAGGACTACGAGCAGTACTTC
cdr3_aa: CASSPRQDYEQYF

d_call: .
v_call: TRBV28
j_call: TRBJ2-1
clone_size: many
cdr3_nt: TGTGCCAGCAGTTCGGGGGACACCATACTGTACAATGAGCAGTTCTTC
cdr3_aa: CASSSGDTILYNEQFF

d_call: .
v_call: TRBV18
j_call: TRBJ1-1
clone_size: few
cdr3_nt: TGTGCCAGCACTAAGACAGGGAACACTGAAGCTTTCTTT
cdr3_aa: CASTKTGNTEAFF

d_call: TRBD2
v_call: TRBV14
j_call: TRBJ2-1
clone_size: .
cdr3_nt: TGTGCCAGCAGCCAACTAGCGGGAGCTGAGCAGTTCTTC
cdr3_aa: CASSQLAGAEQFF